This TCR beta chain was obtained from a study of shared clonotypes between healthy human individuals (dated by TCRdb to the early 2020s). With regard to the full study: The cohort comprised two women and a few men aged 18 to 49 years. For each donor, CD4 naive and CD4 memory were each run on three plates, CD8 naive on two plates, and CD8 memory on one plate. Blood TCR repertoires of roughly five healthy adults were deeply sequenced to estimate repertoire size and the extent of clonotype sharing between individuals. Libraries were prepared and TCR repertoires were sequenced by different laboratories using diverse techniques, in order to increase sequencing depth and limit assay-specific biases. Leukapheresis yielded between about 0.94 and 8.9 billion PBMCs per donor.

The donors were healthy, HIV-negative adults who had no recently reported acute infections or vaccinations. Only Caucasian adults living in Nashville, Tennessee, USA were represented among the donors. Magnetic negative selection was used to enrich CD4+ T cells, after which naive cells were positively selected on CD45RA and the negative fraction became the memory subset. Blood was collected by leukapheresis, and PBMCs were isolated by Ficoll-Histopaque density gradient centrifugation and then cryopreserved in liquid nitrogen vapor phase. Analytical flow cytometry was used to check the purity and quantity of every magnetically sorted T cell population. Genomic DNA was isolated from each sorted fraction and quantified by UV absorbance on a Nanodrop 2000c. Points the paper makes about the study in general: Even with the large sequencing depth, rarefaction of the sorted-subset datasets indicated that sequencing was incomplete. Compared with non-shared clonotypes, clonotypes shared by all four sorted-subset donors had higher generation probabilities. Sampling was restricted to blood, and TCR repertoires in tissues likely differ from the TCR repertoires found in blood. Naive subsets generally had larger estimated clonotype richness than memory subsets. When a few donors were compared, the shared fraction of clonotypes was 5% to 6.5% for naive CD4, approximately 3.3% for naive CD8, 2% to 2.5% for memory CD4, and around 0.4% for memory CD8. Based on pairwise subsampling, the degree of clonotype sharing among donors was expected to be affected by sequencing depth. Because the study included only a small number of donors, the genetic and exposure-history diversity represented was limited.

TCR CDR3 regions were amplified from genomic DNA by multiplex PCR using the deep immunoSEQ assay. Genomic DNA extracted from each cell subset was distributed evenly over all wells of several immunoSEQ 96-well plates, and each plate served as one replicate. For sorted subsets, around 200 ng genomic DNA, equal to 30,000 or so T cell genomes, was loaded into each replicate PCR. Purified libraries were measured with a Qubit 3.0 fluorometer, size-checked on a Bioanalyzer 2100, and measured again with the KAPA Library Quantification kit. Every immunoSEQ 96-well plate was sequenced on a dedicated single-read 150-cycle Illumina NextSeq 550 flow cell. Under the source paper's analysis protocol: Because the immunoSEQ output held only junctional sequences and lacked quality scores, the filtering could not match the filtering applied to full-length reads. Sequences were annotated with PyIR, a Python wrapper for IgBLAST v1.9, using IMGT germline references to assign V/J genes and CDR3. Reads were removed for weak V/J assignments (E-value above 1e-6), missing CDR3, stop codons, out-of-frame junctions, or ambiguous translated residues. A V3J clonotype was defined by an identical inferred V gene, J gene, and CDR3 amino acid sequence. Percentage overlap between repertoires was computed as shared unique clonotypes divided by the size of the smaller repertoire. Three approaches were used to assess repertoire richness: RTK rarefaction, the Chao1 estimator, and Recon v2.1 estimates of unobserved clonotypes. For all TCRbeta clonotypes obtained by the gDNA method from a few donors, generation probabilities were computed with OLGA. Drawn from immuneACCESS, this table holds only the in-frame rearrangements with V and J called that TCRdb kept. Clones are partly lost; checked studies trace under half to an unresolved V gene and leave the rest unexplained. That table is the source of V, J and clone size, and D and trimming were worked out from the DNA. Across this sample there are approximately 2.5 million clones, with over 85% seen only once. Of the sample, approximately 0.35% is held by the ten largest clones.

The CDR3, cysteine through phenylalanine, is 12 amino acids long. Only CDR3 DNA remains: 36 bases, in frame from the first base. Relative to germline, V is 4 bases shorter and J is 5 bases shorter, with 6 bases between their ends. CDR1 and CDR2, per the germline V gene, are SGHAT and FQNNGV. Note on this clone: Its cognate antigen has yet to be identified. Nothing much larger sits one base from this clone, and base qualities are not available. Other DNA sequences in this sample translate to the same CDR3.

The rearrangement combines TRBV11-2 with TRBJ2-1, with the D gene uncertain. The receptor comes from a man younger than 35 in good health. Some clones in this sample may be carry-over from other donors' samples. The sample consisted of naive CD4+ T cells from PBMCs. Interpreted using the paper, the cell subset or site label stands for: CD45RA+ positively selected. The DNA is TGTGCCAGCAGCTCCGACCACAATGAGCAGTTCTTC. The resulting protein is CASSSDHNEQFF.